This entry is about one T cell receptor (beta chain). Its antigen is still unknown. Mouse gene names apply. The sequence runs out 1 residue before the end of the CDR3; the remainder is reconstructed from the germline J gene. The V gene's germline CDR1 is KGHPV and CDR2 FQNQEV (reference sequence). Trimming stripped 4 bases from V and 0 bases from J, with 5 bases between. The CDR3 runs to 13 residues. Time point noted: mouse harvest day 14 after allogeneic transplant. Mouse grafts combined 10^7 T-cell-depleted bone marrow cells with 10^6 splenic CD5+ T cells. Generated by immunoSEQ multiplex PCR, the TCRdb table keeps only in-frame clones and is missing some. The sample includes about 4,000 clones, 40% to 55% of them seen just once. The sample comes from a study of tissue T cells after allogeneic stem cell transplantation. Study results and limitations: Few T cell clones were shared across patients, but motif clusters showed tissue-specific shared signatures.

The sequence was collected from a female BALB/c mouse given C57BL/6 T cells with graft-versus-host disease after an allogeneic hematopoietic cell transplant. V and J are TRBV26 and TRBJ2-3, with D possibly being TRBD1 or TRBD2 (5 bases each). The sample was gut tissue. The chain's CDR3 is CASSRDSAETLYF. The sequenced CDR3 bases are TGTGCCAGCAGTCGGGACAGTGCAGAAACGCTGTAT.